Listed below are T cell receptor gamma chains from one sample, sequenced in a study of Vδ1+ human thymocytes. TCRdb reprocessed the multiplex PCR reads through CATT. This table has several thousand gamma-chain clones, about 40% appearing once. Sequences were obtained from Vdelta1+ gamma-delta thymocytes from the thymus. The receptors here all came from a boy in the first two years of life who had congenital heart surgery. Each CDR3 is given with its conserved first and last residue. Each record gives: V gene, clone size, J gene, CDR3 protein, CDR3 DNA. A clone size is listed for some rows: how often the clone was seen (once, few, many), or a class if it is expanded.

>TRGV4|-|TRGJ1/TRGJ2
CATWDENKKLF
TGTGCCACCTGGGATGAGAATAAGAAACTCTTT
>TRGV3|-|TRGJ1/TRGJ2
CATWNRPDYKKLF
TGTGCCACCTGGAACAGGCCTGATTATAAGAAACTCTTT
>TRGV9|-|TRGJ1/TRGJ2
CALWEITKKLF
TGTGCCTTGTGGGAGATCACTAAGAAACTCTTT
>TRGV3|-|TRGJP2
CATWDPDWIKTF
TGTGCCACCTGGGACCCCGATTGGATCAAGACGTTT
>TRGV9|few|TRGJ1/TRGJ2
CALWEPDYYKKLF
TGTGCCTTGTGGGAGCCTGATTATTATAAGAAACTCTTT
>TRGV8|-|TRGJP1
CATWARTTGWFKIF
TGTGCCACCTGGGCTCGTACCACTGGTTGGTTCAAGATATTT
>TRGV9|few|TRGJ1/TRGJ2
CALWEVRSPHYKKLF
TGTGCCTTGTGGGAGGTGCGGTCTCCTCATTATAAGAAACTCTTT
>TRGV8|few|TRGJ1/TRGJ2
CATCDIKKEKLF
TGTGCCACCTGTGATATTAAAAAGGAGAAACTCTTT
>TRGV8|-|TRGJ1/TRGJ2
CATWEWRGLF
TGTGCCACCTGGGAGTGGAGGGGTCTCTTT
>TRGV4|few|TRGJ1/TRGJ2
CATWDGPRRKLF
TGTGCCACCTGGGATGGGCCTCGGAGGAAACTCTTT
>TRGV3|-|TRGJ1/TRGJ2
CATWDRSGGYGNYKKLF
TGTGCCACCTGGGACAGGTCCGGGGGTTATGGGAATTATAAGAAACTCTTT
>TRGV2|-|TRGJP1
CATWDGGTTGWFKIF
TGTGCCACCTGGGACGGTGGGACCACTGGTTGGTTCAAGATATTT
>TRGV9|few|TRGJ1/TRGJ2
CALWEVQEIHYKKLF
TGTGCCTTGTGGGAGGTGCAGGAAATTCATTATAAGAAACTCTTT
>TRGV9|few|TRGJ1/TRGJ2
CALWEVRRYKKLF
TGTGCCTTGTGGGAGGTGCGTAGATATAAGAAACTCTTT
>TRGV9|few|TRGJ1/TRGJ2
CALVYVEELF
TGTGCCTTGGTGTACGTGGAGGAACTCTTT
>TRGV9|few|TRGJ1/TRGJ2
CALWEVLYYKKLF
TGTGCCTTGTGGGAGGTGCTATATTATAAGAAACTCTTT
>TRGV9|few|TRGJ1/TRGJ2
CALWEVSVSHYYYKKLF
TGTGCCTTGTGGGAGGTTTCGGTTTCCCACTATTATTATAAGAAACTCTTT
>TRGV4|few|TRGJ1/TRGJ2
CATWRRYKKLF
TGTGCCACCTGGCGAAGATATAAGAAACTCTTT
>TRGV3|-|TRGJ1/TRGJ2
CATWDGSNYYKKLF
TGTGCCACCTGGGATGGGTCGAATTATTATAAGAAACTCTTT
>TRGV5|-|TRGJ1/TRGJ2
CATWDRPGYKKLF
TGTGCCACCTGGGACAGGCCCGGTTATAAGAAACTCTTC
>TRGV9|few|TRGJ1/TRGJ2
CALWKPNYYKKLF
TGTGCCTTGTGGAAACCGAATTATTATAAGAAACTCTTT
>TRGV2|few|TRGJ1/TRGJ2
CATWDGLFYKKLF
TGTGCCACCTGGGATGGACTCTTTTATAAGAAACTCTTT
>TRGV4|few|TRGJ1/TRGJ2
CATWDGHLNYYKKLF
TGTGCCACCTGGGATGGGCATTTGAATTATTATAAGAAACTCTTT
>TRGV5|-|TRGJ1/TRGJ2
CATWDRPKGYKKLF
TGTGCCACCTGGGACAGGCCTAAAGGTTATAAGAAACTCTTT